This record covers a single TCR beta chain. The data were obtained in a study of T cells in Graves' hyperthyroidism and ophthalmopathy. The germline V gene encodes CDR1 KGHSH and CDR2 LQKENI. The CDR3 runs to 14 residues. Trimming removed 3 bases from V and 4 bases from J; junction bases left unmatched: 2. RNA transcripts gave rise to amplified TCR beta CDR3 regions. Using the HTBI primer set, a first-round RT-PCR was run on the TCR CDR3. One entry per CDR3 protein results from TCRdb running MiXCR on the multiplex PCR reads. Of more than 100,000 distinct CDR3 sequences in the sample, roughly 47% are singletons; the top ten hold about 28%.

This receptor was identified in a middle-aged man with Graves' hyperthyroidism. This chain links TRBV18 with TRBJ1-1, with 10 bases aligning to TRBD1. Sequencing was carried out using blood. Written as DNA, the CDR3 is TGTGCCAGCTCACCCTGGGACAGGGGCACTGAAGCTTTCTTT. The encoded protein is CASSPWDRGTEAFF. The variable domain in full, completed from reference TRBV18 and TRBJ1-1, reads NAGVMQNPRHLVRRRGQEARLRCSPMKGHSHVYWYRQLPEEGLKFMVYLQKENIIDESGMPKERFSAEFPKEGPSILRIQQVVRGDSAAYFCASSPWDRGTEAFFGQGTRLTVV.